This entry lists 21 T cell receptor beta chains sequenced from one sample in a study of blood T cell repertoires in COVID-19. Repertoires were generated with immunoSEQ multiplex PCR, while TCRdb's copy carries only in-frame clones and drops some. The top ten hold more than 6.5% of the sample, which has 150,000 to 200,000 clones, about three quarters seen once. Sequenced input: peripheral blood. Receptors were obtained from a woman in her fifties or sixties with active or convalescent COVID-19.

This chain links TRBV7-9 with TRBJ2-3; a weak D match, TRBD1 (5 bases). This CDR3 has 16 residues. Trimming shortened V by 5 bases and J by 0 bases, and 15 bases separated the two germline ends. Germline values: CDR1 SEHNR, CDR2 FQNEAQ (reference sequence). The CDR3 DNA reads as TGTGCCAGCAGCATAAGATTGAGGACAAGCACAGATACGCAGTATTTT. It yields the protein CASSIRLRTSTDTQYF.

V is TRBV4-3 and J is TRBJ1-4; D not certain. CDR3 length equals 16 residues. Between the trimmed V and J ends, which lost 1 base and 3 bases, there was a span of 12 bases. The germline V gene encodes CDR1 LGHNA and CDR2 YSLEER. As DNA, the CDR3 is TGCGCCAGCAGCCAAGGTCTCGGGCGGGCTAATGAAAAACTGTTTTTT. As protein: CASSQGLGRANEKLFF.

This clone was counted once. This chain connects TRBV4-3 to TRBJ2-1; 9 positions agree with TRBD2. V was pared by 3 bases and J by 5 bases, with 5 bases of the junction left unmatched. The CDR3 totals 15 residues. Germline V gene sequence: CDR1 LGHNA, CDR2 YSLEER. The CDR3 sequence: CASSQSGRTHNEQFF. In DNA, the CDR3 is TGCGCCAGCAGCCAGAGCGGGAGGACCCACAATGAGCAGTTCTTC.

The chain recombines TRBV18 with TRBJ1-2; D not certain. In germline, CDR1 is KGHSH, CDR2 LQKENI. V was pared by 6 bases and J by 1 base, with 18 bases between. The CDR3 sequence is 16 residues long. CDR3 nucleotide sequence: TGTGCCAGCTCCAAAGGCGGGCCGGAGGGTAACTATGGCTACACCTTC. Encoded protein: CASSKGGPEGNYGYTF.

V gene TRBV28 combines with J gene TRBJ1-3; D gene uncertain. This CDR3 region has 13 residues. CDR1 is MDHEN, CDR2 SYDVKM, per germline. The V gene lost 2 bases and the J gene lost 6 bases, with 8 bases spanning the gap. As DNA, the CDR3 is TGTGCCAGCAGTTTAGGGCAGGCAAACACCATATATTTT. It codes for CASSLGQANTIYF.

This chain links TRBV7-2 with TRBJ2-2; tentative D call: TRBD2 (5 bases). Trimming pared 5 bases from V and 6 bases from J, leaving 13 bases between. This CDR3 region has 14 residues. The V gene's germline CDR1 is SGHTA and CDR2 FQGNSA. The CDR3 region has the DNA TGTGCCAGCAGCCACGGTTCGAGGGCCGGGGAGCTGTTTTTT. Translation gives CASSHGSRAGELFF.

This chain uses TRBV9 with TRBJ1-4; D is ambiguous. CDR1 and CDR2 (germline): SGDLS, YYNGEE. This CDR3 spans 15 amino acids. V was clipped by 4 bases and J by 6 bases, with 16 bases between them. CDR3 DNA: TGTGCCAGCAGCCCCGAGGCCGGGTTATATGAAAAACTGTTTTTT. This encodes CASSPEAGLYEKLFF.

This rearrangement joins TRBV4-1 to TRBJ2-3; tentatively, D is TRBD1 (5 bases). The CDR3 loop spans 17 amino acids. Trimming removed 1 base at V and 2 bases at J, with 16 bases between. The V gene's germline CDR1 is MGHRA and CDR2 YSYEKL. The CDR3 here is CASSQVEDNFDTDTQYF. The CDR3 nucleotides read TGCGCCAGCAGCCAAGTCGAGGACAACTTCGACACAGATACGCAGTATTTT.

The CDR3 DNA reads TGTGCCAGCAGTTACTCGCGGGGGCCCCAGCATTTT. Residues: CASSYSRGPQHF. The rearrangement joins TRBV6-2 or TRBV6-3 to TRBJ1-5, with no clear D. V dropped 0 bases and J dropped 9 bases, with 6 bases sitting between them. From germline, CDR1 is MNHEY and CDR2 SVGEGT. CDR3 size: 12 residues.

Details on this clone: Other DNA sequences within the sample encode an identical CDR3. The chain combines TRBV12-3 or TRBV12-4 with TRBJ1-2; 7 positions match TRBD1. Trimming cost V 5 bases and J 4 bases; bases outside gene matches: 4. This CDR3 comprises 13 residues. DNA for the CDR3: TGTGCCAGCAGTCCCGGGACAGCCTATGGCTACACCTTC. Amino acids: CASSPGTAYGYTF.

V is TRBV6-6 and J is TRBJ2-1, with 8 bases identical to TRBD1. Unmatched junction bases numbered 9, after V lost 8 bases and J lost 6 bases. There are 14 residues in the CDR3. Germline V lookup: CDR1 MNHNY, CDR2 SVGAGI (reference sequence). CDR3 region: CASHLLTGANEQFF. The CDR3 DNA is TGTGCCAGCCACCTGCTGACAGGGGCCAATGAGCAGTTCTTC.

The J gene is TRBJ1-2, the V gene TRBV7-3, with TRBD1 identical over 9 bases. Unmatched junction bases numbered 10, after V lost 5 bases and J lost 6 bases. In germline, CDR1 is SGHTA, CDR2 FQGTGA. CDR3 size: 15 residues. This chain's CDR3 is CASSPYGDRVDGYTF. CDR3 DNA sequence: TGTGCCAGCAGCCCCTACGGGGACAGGGTGGATGGCTACACCTTC.

J is TRBJ1-4 and V is TRBV2; no firm D call. CDR1 and CDR2 (germline): SNHLY, FYNNEI. The germline V and J ends were trimmed by 4 bases and 8 bases, with 14 bases remaining between them. The CDR3 consists of 14 residues. DNA of the CDR3: TGTGCCAGCAGTGCCCGATTAGTAAGCGAAAAACTGTTTTTT. Translating gives CASSARLVSEKLFF.

The chain employs TRBV10-2 and TRBJ1-2; 8 bases fit TRBD1. The V and J ends lost 6 bases and 2 bases, in that order; junction bases with no gene match: 5. This CDR3 comprises 14 residues. CDR1 and CDR2 (germline): WSHSY, SAAADI. The CDR3 nucleotides read TGCGCCAGCAGAGACAGGGGAAGAAACTATGGCTACACCTTC. Translated: CASRDRGRNYGYTF.

The chain joins TRBV6-6 to TRBJ2-7, with 7 bases that match TRBD1. V gave up 4 bases and J gave up 5 bases; unmatched junction bases: 11. In germline, CDR1 is MNHNY, CDR2 SVGAGI (reference sequence). This CDR3 spans 15 amino acids. This chain's CDR3 is CASSLDTVRGNEQYF. CDR3 nucleotides: TGTGCCAGCAGTTTGGACACCGTCAGGGGGAACGAGCAGTACTTC.

This clone was seen more than once but under ten times. The V and J genes are TRBV29-1 and TRBJ1-1; tentative D call: TRBD1 (5 bases). The V gene's germline CDR1 is SQVTM and CDR2 ANQGSEA. The CDR3 totals 13 residues. Trimming took off 6 bases at V and 7 bases at J, with 18 bases between the two ends. CDR3 loop: CSVATSGIGEAFF. The CDR3 DNA reads TGCAGCGTAGCTACATCAGGGATCGGTGAAGCTTTCTTT.

The chain recombines TRBV5-6 with TRBJ2-7; TRBD1 agrees at 8 bases. J was trimmed by 5 bases and V by 0 bases; bases with no gene match: 7. The CDR3 has 15 residues. CDR1 and CDR2 from the germline V gene are SGHDT and YYEEEE. The CDR3 reads CASSLAWQGAHEQYF. The CDR3 bases are TGTGCCAGCAGCTTGGCCTGGCAGGGGGCCCACGAGCAGTACTTC.

V and J are TRBV5-6 and TRBJ2-3, with D uncertain. CDR1 SGHDT and CDR2 YYEEEE come from the germline V gene. The CDR3 covers 15 residues. V lost 0 bases and J 2 bases, leaving 10 bases between the germline ends. Here the CDR3 reads CASSLGSLSTDTQYF. The CDR3 nucleotides are TGTGCCAGCAGCTTGGGGAGCCTGTCCACAGATACGCAGTATTTT.

CDR3 protein: CSVSGTSVPAQFF. In DNA form, the CDR3 reads TGCAGCGTTTCCGGGACTAGCGTCCCCGCGCAGTTCTTC. The rearrangement uses TRBV29-1 and TRBJ2-1; TRBD2 matches at 10 bases. CDR1 and CDR2 from the germline V gene are SQVTM and ANQGSEA. The CDR3 runs 13 residues. Trimming took 5 bases from V and 12 from J; bases not matched to a gene: 10.

The chain carries TRBV5-1 and TRBJ2-3; TRBD2 aligns across 7 bases. Germline trimming cut 5 bases from V and 2 bases from J; bases unmatched to any gene: 11. The CDR3 runs to 16 residues. The germline CDR1 and CDR2 sequences are SGHRS and YFSETQ. The CDR3 coding sequence is TGCGCCAGCAGAAAGCCGGCTAGCGGATCCACAGATACGCAGTATTTT. Its protein is CASRKPASGSTDTQYF.

This clone has more than one count but fewer than ten. V is TRBV5-1 and J is TRBJ2-2; D might be TRBD1 (5 bases). V lost 1 base and J lost 4, with 8 bases in between. The length of the CDR3 is 14 residues. The germline gives CDR1 SGHRS, CDR2 YFSETQ. CDR3 DNA: TGCGCCAGCAGCTTGTTCCAGGGCACCGGGGAGCTGTTTTTT. Encoded protein: CASSLFQGTGELFF.